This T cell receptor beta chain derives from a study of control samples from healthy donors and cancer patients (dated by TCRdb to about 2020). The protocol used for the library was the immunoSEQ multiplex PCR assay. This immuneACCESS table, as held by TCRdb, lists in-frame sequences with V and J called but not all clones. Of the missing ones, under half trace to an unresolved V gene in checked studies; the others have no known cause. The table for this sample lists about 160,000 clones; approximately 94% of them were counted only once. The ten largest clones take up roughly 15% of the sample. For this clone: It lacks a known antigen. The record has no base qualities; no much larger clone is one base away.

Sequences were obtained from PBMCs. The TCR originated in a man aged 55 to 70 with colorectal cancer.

The DNA is as follows: TGCGCCAGCAGCCAAGGACAGGGTGCAGAGACCCAGTACTTC. The translation is CASSQGQGAETQYF. The chain couples TRBV4-1 to TRBJ2-5, and TRBD1 aligns with 7 junction nucleotides. V has 1 base trimmed and J has 4 bases trimmed; junction bases matching no gene number 3. CDR1 and CDR2 (MGHRA, YSYEKL) derive from the germline V gene. From its cysteine to its phenylalanine, the CDR3 spans 14 amino acids. The only DNA kept is the CDR3, 42 bases in frame from the first base.